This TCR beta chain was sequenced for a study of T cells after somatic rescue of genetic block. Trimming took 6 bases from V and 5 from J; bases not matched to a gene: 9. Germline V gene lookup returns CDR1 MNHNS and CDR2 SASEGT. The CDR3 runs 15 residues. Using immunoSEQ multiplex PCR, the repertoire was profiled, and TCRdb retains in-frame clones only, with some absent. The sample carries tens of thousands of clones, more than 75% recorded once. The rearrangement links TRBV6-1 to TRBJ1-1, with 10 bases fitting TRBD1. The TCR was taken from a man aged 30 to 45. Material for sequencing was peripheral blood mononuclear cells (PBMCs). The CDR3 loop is CASSRDRGLGTEAFF. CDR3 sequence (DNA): TGTGCCAGCAGCAGGGACAGGGGCCTGGGTACTGAAGCTTTCTTT.